Listed here are 6 T cell receptor beta chains from one sample, sequenced in a study of T cell responses to AZD1222 COVID-19 vaccine. Sequencing used immunoSEQ multiplex PCR; TCRdb keeps in-frame clones, though not all of them. The sample yields tens of thousands of clones, about 93% seen once. The specimen was peripheral blood, collected 28 days after the second AZD1222 dose. These receptors all stem from an adult who received the AZD1222 COVID-19 vaccine.

This chain joins TRBV6-5 and TRBJ1-1; D possibly corresponds to TRBD1 (5 bases). V was cut by 4 bases and J by 9 bases, with 12 bases left in between. CDR1 and CDR2 (germline): MNHEY, SVGAGI. The CDR3 covers 12 residues. CDR3 loop: CASSWGGGKAFF. The DNA for the CDR3 is TGTGCCAGCAGTTGGGGGGGAGGGAAAGCTTTCTTT.

CDR3 in DNA: TGTGCCAGCAGTTACTCGGTGGCAGCCTGGGATGGCAACACTGAAGCTTTCTTT. Its protein product is CASSYSVAAWDGNTEAFF. The V gene is TRBV6-2 or TRBV6-3, the J gene TRBJ1-1, with D hard to call. This CDR3 contains 18 residues. V lost 0 bases and J lost 2, with 19 bases in between. The V gene's germline CDR1 is MNHEY and CDR2 SVGEGT.

The rearrangement joins TRBV7-9 to TRBJ1-3; D is unclear. Trimming removed 4 bases from V and 7 bases from J, with 5 bases in between. The CDR3 extends over 11 amino acids. Germline-derived CDR1 and CDR2 are SEHNR and FQNEAQ (reference sequence). CDR3 amino acids: CASSSSNTIYF. The CDR3 DNA sequence: TGTGCCAGCAGCTCCTCCAACACCATATATTTT.

The chain carries TRBV28 and TRBJ2-2; D gene unclear. The V end lost 7 bases, the J end lost 5 bases, and 23 bases lay between the germline ends. Germline V CDR1 and CDR2: MDHEN, SYDVKM. This CDR3 contains 17 residues. This CDR3 is CASTLGMRSVRTGELFF. DNA of the CDR3: TGTGCCAGCACACTGGGGATGAGGTCGGTTCGGACCGGGGAGCTGTTTTTT.

V gene TRBV4-1 combines with J gene TRBJ2-7, with D possibly TRBD1 on 5 matching bases. Trimming stripped 1 base from V and 3 bases from J, with 13 bases between. The CDR3 contains 15 residues. Germline V gives CDR1 MGHRA, CDR2 YSYEKL. CDR3 nucleotides: TGCGCCAGCAGCCAAGGGCTCGGACACCTCTACGAGCAGTACTTC. This gives the protein CASSQGLGHLYEQYF.

This chain joins TRBV5-8 and TRBJ2-7, with D uncertain. There are 13 residues in the CDR3. Germline V CDR1 and CDR2: SGHTS, YDEGEE. V was pared by 0 bases and J by 4 bases, with 8 bases between. The DNA for the CDR3 is TGTGCCAGCAGCTTGGACCCTAGTTACGAGCAGTACTTC. This codes for CASSLDPSYEQYF.